This paragraph reports one T cell receptor beta chain. Its matching antigen is unknown. The data were taken from a study of monozygotic twins with inflammatory bowel disease. Points from the study as a whole: Clonotype sharing was lower in IBD patients than healthy twins, most markedly with disease activity. No detectable difference in repertoire similarity separated concordant from discordant twins, possibly as a result of limited power. Patients received differing immunosuppressive treatments, which may have added variability to their repertoires.

The CDR3 loop spans 13 amino acids. Germline V CDR1 and CDR2: MNHEY, SVGAGI. With the 5' RACE reads reprocessed, TCRdb shows one record per CDR3 protein and no DNA. Recorded for this sample: 150,000 to 200,000 distinct CDR3 sequences. The rearrangement joins TRBV6-5 to TRBJ2-7; as DNA is missing, the TRBD1 call by TCRdb cannot be tested. The receptor's source is a human donor with ulcerative colitis or Crohn's disease, or a healthy co-twin of an affected twin (not recorded which). Sequencing was carried out using blood. The CDR3 here is CARIQGLVGEQYF.